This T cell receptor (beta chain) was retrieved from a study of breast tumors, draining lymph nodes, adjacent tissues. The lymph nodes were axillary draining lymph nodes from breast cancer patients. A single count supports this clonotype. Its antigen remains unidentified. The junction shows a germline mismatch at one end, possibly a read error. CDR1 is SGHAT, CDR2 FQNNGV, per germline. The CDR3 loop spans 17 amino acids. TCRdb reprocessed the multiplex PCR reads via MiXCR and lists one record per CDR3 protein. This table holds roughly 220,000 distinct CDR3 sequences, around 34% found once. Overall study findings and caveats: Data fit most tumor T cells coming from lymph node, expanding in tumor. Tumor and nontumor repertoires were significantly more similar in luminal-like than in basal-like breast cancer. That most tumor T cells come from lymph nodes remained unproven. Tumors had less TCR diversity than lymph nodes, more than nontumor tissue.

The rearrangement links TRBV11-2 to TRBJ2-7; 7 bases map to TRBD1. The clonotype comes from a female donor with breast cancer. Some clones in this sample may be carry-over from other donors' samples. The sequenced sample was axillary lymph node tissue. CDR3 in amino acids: CAGRSGGGQGVAYEQYF. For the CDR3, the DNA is TGTGCCGGCAGGTCAGGGGGTGGCCAGGGGGTAGCCTACGAGCAGTACTTC. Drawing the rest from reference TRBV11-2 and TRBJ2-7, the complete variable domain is EAGVAQSPRYKIIEKRQSVAFWCNPISGHATLYWYQQILGQGPKLLIQFQNNGVVDDSQLPKDRFSAERLKGVDSTLKIQPAKLEDSAVYLCAGRSGGGQGVAYEQYFGPGTRLTVT.